The rows below give T cell receptor beta chains drawn from one sample of a study of technical replicates of blood from several donors. Only in-frame clones appear in the TCRdb table, and some are missing; sequencing was by immunoSEQ multiplex PCR. The table has roughly 76,000 clones, 80% to 90% seen once. Sequencing was done on a sample of PBMCs. All receptors derive from a human donor in good health. Some clones in this sample may be carry-over from other donors' samples. The CDR3 runs from the conserved cysteine through the conserved F or W. Each record gives: CDR3 protein, CDR3 DNA, J gene, D gene, V gene, clone size. D genes are given only for firm matches. Some rows mark clone size as missing; the rest say once, few, many or name a class of expanded clone.

CDR3aa: CASSLLAGALNEQFF
CDR3nt: TGTGCCAGCAGCCTACTAGCGGGGGCATTAAATGAGCAGTTCTTC
j_gene: TRBJ2-1
d_gene: TRBD2
v_gene: TRBV7-2
abundance: -

CDR3aa: CASNPARGGAGEQYF
CDR3nt: TGTGCCAGCAACCCAGCCAGGGGCGGCGCTGGCGAGCAGTACTTC
j_gene: TRBJ2-7
d_gene: -
v_gene: TRBV6-5
abundance: -

CDR3aa: CASSFPSGEQYF
CDR3nt: TGTGCCAGCAGCTTCCCTTCGGGGGAGCAGTACTTC
j_gene: TRBJ2-7
d_gene: -
v_gene: TRBV21-1
abundance: -

CDR3aa: CASSRDRGVNTGELFF
CDR3nt: TGTGCCAGCAGCCGGGACAGGGGTGTGAACACCGGGGAGCTGTTTTTT
j_gene: TRBJ2-2
d_gene: TRBD1
v_gene: TRBV6-4
abundance: -

CDR3aa: CASSVVETGKDTQYF
CDR3nt: TGTGCCAGCAGCGTAGTAGAGACAGGGAAGGATACGCAGTATTTT
j_gene: TRBJ2-3
d_gene: TRBD1
v_gene: TRBV9
abundance: -

CDR3aa: CASSMLDRDQPQHF
CDR3nt: TGTGCCAGTAGTATGCTAGACAGGGATCAGCCCCAGCATTTT
j_gene: TRBJ1-5
d_gene: TRBD1
v_gene: TRBV19
abundance: -

CDR3aa: CARRTGYNSPLHF
CDR3nt: TGTGCCAGGCGGACAGGCTATAATTCACCCCTCCACTTT
j_gene: TRBJ1-6
d_gene: TRBD1
v_gene: TRBV19
abundance: few

CDR3aa: CASSLNQRETQYF
CDR3nt: TGTGCCAGCAGCTTAAATCAGCGGGAGACCCAGTACTTC
j_gene: TRBJ2-5
d_gene: -
v_gene: TRBV7-9
abundance: once

CDR3aa: CASSYSYGLAGGEQFF
CDR3nt: TGTGCCAGCAGTTACTCCTACGGACTAGCGGGAGGTGAGCAGTTCTTC
j_gene: TRBJ2-1
d_gene: TRBD2
v_gene: TRBV6-5
abundance: -

CDR3aa: CASSFRGLGNQPQHF
CDR3nt: TGTGCCAGCAGTTTTAGGGGGCTAGGCAATCAGCCCCAGCATTTT
j_gene: TRBJ1-5
d_gene: TRBD1
v_gene: TRBV28
abundance: -

CDR3aa: CASILDIRGANTEAFF
CDR3nt: TGCGCCAGCATCCTTGATATTCGGGGGGCGAACACTGAAGCTTTCTTT
j_gene: TRBJ1-1
d_gene: -
v_gene: TRBV5-1
abundance: -

CDR3aa: CASNQGETQYF
CDR3nt: TGTGCCAGTAACCAGGGAGAGACCCAGTACTTC
j_gene: TRBJ2-5
d_gene: -
v_gene: TRBV19
abundance: once

CDR3aa: CASTGHSSYNEQFF
CDR3nt: TGTGCCAGCACGGGACATAGCTCCTACAATGAGCAGTTCTTC
j_gene: TRBJ2-1
d_gene: -
v_gene: TRBV6-1
abundance: -

CDR3aa: CASSFLTGPDYTF
CDR3nt: TGTGCCAGCAGCTTTTTAACGGGTCCTGACTACACCTTC
j_gene: TRBJ1-2
d_gene: -
v_gene: TRBV7-8
abundance: -

CDR3aa: CASSVAGTGFGGYTF
CDR3nt: TGTGCCAGCAGCGTAGCCGGGACAGGGTTTGGTGGCTACACCTTC
j_gene: TRBJ1-2
d_gene: TRBD1
v_gene: TRBV9
abundance: -

CDR3aa: CAIREDGGPETQYF
CDR3nt: TGTGCCATCAGGGAAGATGGGGGCCCCGAGACCCAGTACTTC
j_gene: TRBJ2-5
d_gene: -
v_gene: TRBV10-3
abundance: -

CDR3aa: CASSLQRGGGNEQFF
CDR3nt: TGTGCCAGCAGCTTACAGCGGGGGGGCGGGAATGAGCAGTTCTTC
j_gene: TRBJ2-1
d_gene: TRBD2
v_gene: TRBV7-2
abundance: -

CDR3aa: CASSLTSGTREQYF
CDR3nt: TGTGCCAGCAGCTTGACTAGCGGCACCCGCGAGCAGTACTTC
j_gene: TRBJ2-7
d_gene: TRBD2
v_gene: TRBV5-5
abundance: -

CDR3aa: CASGKRDRENYEQYF
CDR3nt: TGTGCTAGTGGCAAGAGGGACAGGGAGAATTACGAGCAGTACTTC
j_gene: TRBJ2-7
d_gene: TRBD1
v_gene: TRBV12-5
abundance: -

CDR3aa: CASSLLIAGQGDTQYF
CDR3nt: TGCGCCAGCAGCTTGCTAATAGCGGGACAGGGAGATACGCAGTATTTT
j_gene: TRBJ2-3
d_gene: -
v_gene: TRBV5-1
abundance: few

CDR3aa: CSVDSPDYGYTF
CDR3nt: TGCAGCGTTGATTCCCCCGACTATGGCTACACCTTC
j_gene: TRBJ1-2
d_gene: -
v_gene: TRBV29-1
abundance: -

CDR3aa: CASSQEGQGAYEQYF
CDR3nt: TGTGCCAGCAGCCAAGAAGGACAGGGGGCCTACGAGCAGTACTTC
j_gene: TRBJ2-7
d_gene: TRBD1
v_gene: TRBV14
abundance: few

CDR3aa: CASSAVTGSYEQYF
CDR3nt: TGTGCCAGCAGTGCGGTGACAGGATCCTACGAGCAGTACTTC
j_gene: TRBJ2-7
d_gene: -
v_gene: TRBV2
abundance: -

CDR3aa: CASDVGSSYNSPLHF
CDR3nt: TGTGCCAGCGATGTGGGGAGCTCCTATAATTCACCCCTCCACTTT
j_gene: TRBJ1-6
d_gene: -
v_gene: TRBV19
abundance: medium-sized

CDR3aa: CASSLGRGGQETQYF
CDR3nt: TGTGCCAGCAGTTTGGGGCGGGGGGGGCAAGAGACCCAGTACTTC
j_gene: TRBJ2-5
d_gene: TRBD2
v_gene: TRBV27
abundance: -

CDR3aa: CATQRTDFRGEQYF
CDR3nt: TGTGCCACCCAACGAACAGATTTTAGGGGCGAGCAGTACTTC
j_gene: TRBJ2-7
d_gene: -
v_gene: TRBV7-2
abundance: -

CDR3aa: CASSQGTSGRSTQYF
CDR3nt: TGTGCCAGCAGTCAAGGGACTAGCGGGAGGAGTACGCAGTATTTT
j_gene: TRBJ2-3
d_gene: TRBD2
v_gene: TRBV6-1
abundance: -

CDR3aa: CASSGTGGKNYGYTF
CDR3nt: TGTGCCAGCAGTGGGACAGGGGGAAAAAACTATGGCTACACCTTC
j_gene: TRBJ1-2
d_gene: TRBD1
v_gene: TRBV6-1
abundance: -

CDR3aa: CASSLVGQVSYEQYF
CDR3nt: TGCGCCAGCAGCTTGGTGGGACAGGTGTCCTACGAGCAGTACTTC
j_gene: TRBJ2-7
d_gene: TRBD1
v_gene: TRBV5-1
abundance: -

CDR3aa: CASSPTRDSYEQYF
CDR3nt: TGTGCCAGCAGCCCCACTCGGGACAGCTACGAGCAGTACTTC
j_gene: TRBJ2-7
d_gene: TRBD1
v_gene: TRBV7-3
abundance: -

CDR3aa: CASRTGGGGYTF
CDR3nt: TGTGCCAGCAGGACAGGGGGCGGCGGCTACACCTTC
j_gene: TRBJ1-2
d_gene: TRBD1
v_gene: TRBV2
abundance: -

CDR3aa: CASGGGLATHNEQFF
CDR3nt: TGTGCTAGTGGGGGAGGACTAGCCACCCACAATGAGCAGTTCTTC
j_gene: TRBJ2-1
d_gene: TRBD2
v_gene: TRBV12-5
abundance: -

CDR3aa: CASSSTTGDYGYTF
CDR3nt: TGCGCCAGCAGCTCAACGACAGGGGACTATGGCTACACCTTC
j_gene: TRBJ1-2
d_gene: TRBD1
v_gene: TRBV5-1
abundance: -

CDR3aa: CASCPHAAPEKLFF
CDR3nt: TGTGCCAGCTGCCCCCACGCGGCTCCTGAAAAACTGTTTTTT
j_gene: TRBJ1-4
d_gene: -
v_gene: TRBV6-1
abundance: -

CDR3aa: CATSRDSVGVDYGYTF
CDR3nt: TGTGCCACCAGCAGAGATTCCGTCGGGGTCGACTATGGCTACACCTTC
j_gene: TRBJ1-2
d_gene: -
v_gene: TRBV15
abundance: -

CDR3aa: CSVAVGTDTQYF
CDR3nt: TGCAGCGTTGCGGTCGGCACAGATACGCAGTATTTT
j_gene: TRBJ2-3
d_gene: -
v_gene: TRBV29-1
abundance: few

CDR3aa: CASSLETGGNNEQFF
CDR3nt: TGTGCCAGCAGCTTAGAGACAGGGGGAAACAATGAGCAGTTCTTC
j_gene: TRBJ2-1
d_gene: TRBD1
v_gene: TRBV5-6
abundance: -

CDR3aa: CASSFGTGAGQPQHF
CDR3nt: TGTGCCAGCAGCTTCGGAACAGGGGCAGGGCAGCCCCAGCATTTT
j_gene: TRBJ1-5
d_gene: TRBD1
v_gene: TRBV7-9
abundance: -

CDR3aa: CASSLNRGEETQYF
CDR3nt: TGCGCCAGCAGCTTAAACAGGGGGGAAGAGACCCAGTACTTC
j_gene: TRBJ2-5
d_gene: TRBD1
v_gene: TRBV5-1
abundance: -

CDR3aa: CASSPLVTGVTEAFF
CDR3nt: TGTGCCAGCTCACCTCTTGTGACAGGGGTCACTGAAGCTTTCTTT
j_gene: TRBJ1-1
d_gene: TRBD1
v_gene: TRBV18
abundance: few

CDR3aa: CASGTSGGPSTDTQYF
CDR3nt: TGTGCCAGCGGGACTAGCGGGGGGCCAAGCACAGATACGCAGTATTTT
j_gene: TRBJ2-3
d_gene: TRBD2
v_gene: TRBV2
abundance: -

CDR3aa: CASSKDKNYGYTF
CDR3nt: TGTGCCAGCAGCAAAGACAAAAACTATGGCTACACCTTC
j_gene: TRBJ1-2
d_gene: -
v_gene: TRBV21-1
abundance: few

CDR3aa: CASSSQKYSNQPQHF
CDR3nt: TGTGCCAGCAGTTCTCAGAAATATAGCAATCAGCCCCAGCATTTT
j_gene: TRBJ1-5
d_gene: -
v_gene: TRBV11-1
abundance: -

CDR3aa: CASSRGGSYNEQFF
CDR3nt: TGTGCCAGCAGCCGGGGAGGCTCCTACAATGAGCAGTTCTTC
j_gene: TRBJ2-1
d_gene: -
v_gene: TRBV7-3
abundance: few

CDR3aa: CASRMTPSNYGYTF
CDR3nt: TGTGCCAGCAGGATGACACCCTCAAACTATGGCTACACCTTC
j_gene: TRBJ1-2
d_gene: -
v_gene: TRBV2
abundance: -

CDR3aa: CASSEGSSEVTGELFF
CDR3nt: TGTGCCAGCAGTGAGGGCTCTAGCGAGGTGACCGGGGAGCTGTTTTTT
j_gene: TRBJ2-2
d_gene: -
v_gene: TRBV6-4
abundance: few

CDR3aa: CSVEDPEGRRYGYTF
CDR3nt: TGCAGCGTTGAAGATCCAGAGGGAAGAAGGTATGGCTACACCTTC
j_gene: TRBJ1-2
d_gene: -
v_gene: TRBV29-1
abundance: -

CDR3aa: CASRDSGTDTQYF
CDR3nt: TGCGCCAGCAGGGACAGCGGCACAGATACGCAGTATTTT
j_gene: TRBJ2-3
d_gene: -
v_gene: TRBV4-1
abundance: -

CDR3aa: CASSSNREVQETQYF
CDR3nt: TGCGCCAGCAGCTCCAACAGGGAAGTCCAAGAGACCCAGTACTTC
j_gene: TRBJ2-5
d_gene: -
v_gene: TRBV4-1
abundance: -

CDR3aa: CASSLKAGGHSPLHF
CDR3nt: TGTGCCAGCAGCTTAAAGGCAGGGGGCCATTCACCCCTCCACTTT
j_gene: TRBJ1-6
d_gene: TRBD1
v_gene: TRBV7-3
abundance: -

CDR3aa: CASSAPGQAATNEKLFF
CDR3nt: TGTGCCAGCAGTGCGCCGGGACAGGCTGCAACTAATGAAAAACTGTTTTTT
j_gene: TRBJ1-4
d_gene: TRBD1
v_gene: TRBV27
abundance: once

CDR3aa: CASSGAASGSAPSYEQYF
CDR3nt: TGTGCCAGCAGCGGAGCGGCTAGCGGCTCCGCCCCATCCTACGAGCAGTACTTC
j_gene: TRBJ2-7
d_gene: TRBD2
v_gene: TRBV7-9
abundance: -

CDR3aa: CASSLSGTRNIEQFF
CDR3nt: TGTGCCAGCAGTCTTTCCGGGACTAGAAATATTGAGCAGTTCTTC
j_gene: TRBJ2-1
d_gene: TRBD2
v_gene: TRBV6-5
abundance: -

CDR3aa: CASSSGGPGNTIYF
CDR3nt: TGTGCCAGCAGTTCCGGGGGGCCTGGAAACACCATATATTTT
j_gene: TRBJ1-3
d_gene: -
v_gene: TRBV27
abundance: once

CDR3aa: CASSGQGGGNTIYF
CDR3nt: TGTGCCAGCAGCGGGCAGGGAGGAGGAAACACCATATATTTT
j_gene: TRBJ1-3
d_gene: -
v_gene: TRBV6-1
abundance: -

CDR3aa: CASSPLAGVGTQYF
CDR3nt: TGTGCCAGCAGCCCACTAGCGGGGGTCGGGACCCAGTACTTC
j_gene: TRBJ2-5
d_gene: TRBD2
v_gene: TRBV11-2
abundance: -

CDR3aa: CASRGGTGSYEQYF
CDR3nt: TGTGCCAGTAGAGGCGGGACCGGCTCCTACGAGCAGTACTTC
j_gene: TRBJ2-7
d_gene: -
v_gene: TRBV19
abundance: -

CDR3aa: CAISESNSYGYTF
CDR3nt: TGTGCCATCAGTGAGTCGAACAGCTATGGCTACACCTTC
j_gene: TRBJ1-2
d_gene: -
v_gene: TRBV10-3
abundance: once

CDR3aa: CASSHLGQGTIHEQYF
CDR3nt: TGTGCCAGCAGCCATCTCGGACAGGGGACGATCCACGAGCAGTACTTC
j_gene: TRBJ2-7
d_gene: TRBD1
v_gene: TRBV4-2
abundance: -

CDR3aa: CASSYRVNTGELFF
CDR3nt: TGTGCCAGCAGTTACAGGGTTAACACCGGGGAGCTGTTTTTT
j_gene: TRBJ2-2
d_gene: -
v_gene: TRBV7-9
abundance: -